Below are 6 T cell receptor beta chains sequenced from a single sample in a study of blood T cell repertoires in COVID-19. Sequencing used immunoSEQ multiplex PCR; TCRdb keeps in-frame clones, though not all of them. The top ten hold about 4.2% of the sample, which has about 300,000 clones, around 89% seen once. Source material: peripheral blood. The receptor set was obtained from a man in his forties with acute or convalescent COVID-19.

For this clone: Other DNA sequences in the same sample also yield this CDR3. The chain carries TRBV7-9 and TRBJ1-2, with TRBD1 matching over 7 bases. Germline CDR1 and CDR2: SEHNR and FQNEAQ (reference sequence). The CDR3 has 13 amino acids. V was clipped by 6 bases and J by 2 bases; unmatched bases: 3. The CDR3: CASSLQGNYGYTF. The CDR3 nucleotides read TGTGCCAGCAGTTTACAGGGGAACTATGGCTACACCTTC.

V is TRBV24-1 and J is TRBJ2-7; unclear D gene. The CDR3 runs 12 residues. From germline, CDR1 is KGHDR and CDR2 SFDVKD. Between the trimmed V and J ends, which lost 1 base and 5 bases, there was a span of 5 bases. The CDR3 loop is CATSDLLNEQYF. DNA of the CDR3: TGTGCCACCAGTGATTTACTGAACGAGCAGTACTTC.

The gene calls are TRBV19 and TRBJ1-2, with TRBD1 identical over 9 bases. V was clipped by 3 bases and J by 8 bases; unmatched bases: 7. Germline CDR1 and CDR2: LNHDA and SQIVND (reference sequence). The CDR3 consists of 14 residues. The CDR3 loop is CASSIGTGPRGYTF. CDR3 nucleotide sequence: TGTGCCAGTAGTATCGGGACAGGGCCGAGGGGCTACACCTTC.

This rearrangement joins TRBV27 to TRBJ1-3; D is perhaps TRBD1 (5 bases). The CDR3 loop spans 15 amino acids. CDR1 and CDR2 (germline): MNHEY, SMNVEV (reference sequence). The ends were cut back, 0 bases at V and 1 base at J, with 7 bases in the middle. CDR3 coding DNA: TGTGCCAGCAGTTTATCCCAGGGATCTGGAAACACCATATATTTT. Its translation: CASSLSQGSGNTIYF.

V gene TRBV2 combines with J gene TRBJ2-7, with 8 bases matching TRBD1. Germline V CDR1 and CDR2: SNHLY, FYNNEI. J lost 3 bases, V lost 4 bases, and 2 bases had no gene match. The CDR3 sequence is 13 residues long. CDR3 loop: CASSADRGYEQYF. DNA for the CDR3: TGTGCCAGCAGTGCCGACAGGGGCTACGAGCAGTACTTC.

The chain links TRBV7-9 to TRBJ1-2; 8 bases align to TRBD1. J was trimmed by 4 bases and V by 0 bases; bases with no gene match: 7. Germline values: CDR1 SEHNR, CDR2 FQNEAQ (reference sequence). The CDR3 spans 16 residues. CDR3 loop: CASSLALGTGTYGYTF. In nucleotides, the CDR3 is TGTGCCAGCAGCTTAGCCCTGGGGACAGGTACCTATGGCTACACCTTC. Using reference TRBV7-9 and TRBJ1-2 for the parts outside the CDR3, the full variable domain is DTGVSQNPRHKITKRGQNVTFRCDPISEHNRLYWYRQTLGQGPEFLTYFQNEAQLEKSRLLSDRFSAERPKGSFSTLEIQRTEQGDSAMYLCASSLALGTGTYGYTFGSGTRLTVV.